This T cell receptor beta chain came from a study of cytomegalovirus exposure and HLA in healthy donors. Study observations and caveats: The authors excluded some V segments, including TRBV6-2 and TRBV6-3, as indistinguishable.

PCR primers comprised 60 Vbeta and 13 Jbeta primers. Sequencing was performed with immunoSEQ multiplex PCR; in TCRdb, only in-frame clones are kept and a portion is missing. This sample has approximately 140,000 clones, with approximately 79% found just once. This clone was recorded once. What it binds is not known. V lost 8 bases to trimming and J lost 0 bases; unmatched junction nucleotides: 3. CDR1 and CDR2 from the germline V gene are MNHNS and SASEGT. This CDR3 region has 14 residues. Specimen: PBMCs. V gene TRBV6-1 combines with J gene TRBJ2-3; TRBD2 aligns across 9 bases. This TCR was sampled from a man between 45 and 60 years old in good health and CMV-seropositive. The CDR3 spells CASSGLASTDTQYF. CDR3 nucleotides: TGTGCCAGCTCAGGACTAGCGAGCACAGATACGCAGTATTTT.